The 15 T cell receptor beta chains below all came from one sample that was sequenced in a study of T cells in Graves' hyperthyroidism and ophthalmopathy (dated by TCRdb to about 2019). Library generation was performed with multiplex PCR. TCRdb names Illumina HiSeq 2000 as the instrument used. The TCR beta CDR3 regions were amplified from RNA transcripts. The TCR CDR3 was subjected to a first round of RT-PCR using the HTBI primer set and the Qiagen OneStep RT-PCR kit. The public sequencing data were trimmed at Q25 with fastp and processed into clonotypes with MiXCR by TCRdb, which kept only in-frame beta chains. CDR3 protein sequences are deduplicated, and each keeps its most common genes and DNA. Across this sample there are about 98,000 distinct CDR3 sequences, with 35% to 45% seen only once. Of the sample, 9.5% to 13% falls within the top ten clones. Sample: peripheral blood or thyroid tissue (not recorded which). All receptors derive from a woman in her twenties or thirties with Graves' hyperthyroidism.

As concerns this clonotype: This may come from a read error, since a much larger clone is one base off. The rearrangement uses TRBV20-1 and TRBJ2-7; D unresolved. This CDR3 is 14 amino acids long. Germline V gene lookup returns CDR1 DFQATT and CDR2 SNEGSKA (reference sequence). The CDR3 protein is CSARGLQASYVQYF. CDR3 coding DNA: TGCAGTGCTAGGGGCCTGCAGGCCTCCTACGTGCAGTACTTC.

On this clonotype itself: One end of the junction varies from germline; a read error may be responsible. The chain joins TRBV11-2 to TRBJ2-6; D could derive from TRBD1 or TRBD2 (5 bases each). This CDR3 has 14 residues. Germline V CDR1 and CDR2: SGHAT, FQNNGV. Here the CDR3 reads CASSQIWDRDTEAF. As DNA, the CDR3 is TGTGCCAGCAGCCAGATATGGGACCGAGACACTGAAGCTTTC. Full variable domain (outside the CDR3, taken from reference TRBV11-2 and TRBJ2-6): EAGVAQSPRYKIIEKRQSVAFWCNPISGHATLYWYQQILGQGPKLLIQFQNNGVVDDSQLPKDRFSAERLKGVDSTLKIQPAKLEDSAVYLCASSQIWDRDTEAFGAGSRLTVL.

This clonotype has ten or more counts. This chain links TRBV19 with TRBJ2-5; a weak D match, TRBD2 (5 bases). V shed 6 bases and J shed 5 bases, with 10 bases lying between them. The CDR3 runs 12 residues. Germline lookup yields CDR1 LNHDA and CDR2 SQIVND (reference sequence). The CDR3 DNA sequence: TGTGCCAGTAGGCTAGCAGGCGAGACCCAGTACTTC. As protein: CASRLAGETQYF.

Regarding this clonotype: This may come from a read error, since a much larger clone is one base off. This sequence joins TRBV28 and TRBJ1-6, with no clear D. V lost 4 bases and J lost 8, with 21 bases in between. The germline CDR1 and CDR2 sequences are MDHEN and SYDVKM. The CDR3 sequence is 17 residues long. For the CDR3, the DNA is TGTGCCAGCAGTTCCTCTCCGAGTTCGATACTACATTCACCCCTCCACTTT. Protein product: CASSSSPSSILHSPLHF.

At least ten counts were recorded for this clonotype. The chain uses TRBV28 and TRBJ1-5; D is possibly TRBD1 (5 bases). CDR1 is MDHEN and CDR2 is SYDVKM in the germline V gene. The CDR3 spans 15 residues. V was trimmed by 5 bases and J by 4 bases, leaving 15 bases between them. The CDR3 protein is CASSDRTSGNQPQHF. The CDR3 DNA is TGTGCCAGCAGTGACCGGACATCTGGAAATCAGCCCCAGCATTTT.

This clonotype was seen at least ten times. In nucleotides, the CDR3 is TGCAGCGTCCGGGTTGGGGGGACAGGGGGAGGAGAAAAACTGTTTTTT. Protein product: CSVRVGGTGGGEKLFF. This rearrangement joins TRBV29-1 to TRBJ1-4, with 11 bases that match TRBD1. The CDR3 has 16 residues. Germline loops: CDR1 SQVTM, CDR2 ANQGSEA. J lost 8 bases, V lost 6 bases, and 14 bases had no gene match. Together with reference TRBV29-1 and TRBJ1-4, the CDR3 gives the full variable domain: SAVISQKPSRDICQRGTSLTIQCQVDSQVTMMFWYRQQPGQSLTLIATANQGSEATYESGFVIDKFPISRPNLTFSTLTVSNMSPEDSSIYLCSVRVGGTGGGEKLFFGSGTQLSVL.

This clonotype was found many times. The genes are TRBV19 and TRBJ1-6, with TRBD1 matching over 10 bases. The length of the CDR3 is 15 residues. V was clipped by 6 bases and J by 7 bases; unmatched bases: 6. The V gene's germline CDR1 is LNHDA and CDR2 SQIVND (reference sequence). The CDR3 region is CASSAQGQGNSPLHF. The DNA for the CDR3 is TGTGCCAGTAGCGCCCAGGGACAGGGGAATTCACCCCTCCACTTT. Using reference TRBV19 and TRBJ1-6 for the parts outside the CDR3, the full variable domain is DGGITQSPKYLFRKEGQNVTLSCEQNLNHDAMYWYRQDPGQGLRLIYYSQIVNDFQKGDIAEGYSVSREKKESFPLTVTSAQKNPTAFYLCASSAQGQGNSPLHFGNGTRLTVT.

The chain links TRBV2 to TRBJ1-2; TRBD1 matches at 8 bases. The germline gives CDR1 SNHLY, CDR2 FYNNEI. This CDR3 region has 16 residues. J was trimmed by 5 bases and V by 5 bases; bases with no gene match: 13. The CDR3 protein is CASSPTGQGGGYGYTF. The CDR3 DNA reads as TGTGCCAGCAGTCCTACAGGACAGGGAGGGGGATATGGCTACACCTTC.

There are many counts of this clonotype. The gene calls are TRBV6-1 and TRBJ1-1; D unclear. This CDR3 has 13 amino acids. Looked up from germline, CDR1 is MNHNS and CDR2 is SASEGT. V was shortened by 3 bases and J by 5 bases, with 10 bases between the two germline ends. The CDR3 loop reads CASSDFGGTEAFF. CDR3 in DNA: TGTGCCAGCAGTGACTTTGGTGGAACTGAAGCTTTCTTT.

The sample holds many counts of this clonotype. This chain connects TRBV5-1 to TRBJ1-1; a weak D match, TRBD1 (6 bases). V lost 3 bases to trimming and J lost 1 base, with 13 bases between them. The germline V gene encodes CDR1 SGHRS and CDR2 YFSETQ. This CDR3 region has 15 residues. DNA of the CDR3: TGCGCCAGCAGCTCCCTCCCGACAGGGAACACTGAAGCTTTCTTT. Amino acids: CASSSLPTGNTEAFF.

The J gene is TRBJ1-6, the V gene TRBV2, with 8 nucleotides matching TRBD1. The junction had 3 bases not matched to a gene; V was cut back by 11 bases and J by 3 bases. Germline V gene sequence: CDR1 SNHLY, CDR2 FYNNEI. The length of the CDR3 is 13 residues. CDR3 DNA sequence: TGTGCCCGAGGACAGGGCTATAATTCACCCCTCCACTTT. It codes for CARGQGYNSPLHF.

V and J are TRBV5-5 and TRBJ2-7, with 9 nucleotides matching TRBD2. The CDR3 spans 13 residues. The germline V gene has CDR1 SGHKS and CDR2 YYEKEE (reference sequence). Germline trimming cut 7 bases from V and 1 base from J; bases unmatched to any gene: 3. The CDR3 loop reads CASWLAGSYEQYF. CDR3 nucleotide sequence: TGTGCCAGCTGGCTAGCGGGGTCCTACGAGCAGTACTTC.

Comment on this clonotype: Germline is not matched at one junction end, which may reflect a read error. CDR3 protein: CASSSTHADTQYF. CDR3 in DNA: TGTGCTAGCAGCTCGACCCACGCAGATACGCAGTATTTT. V gene TRBV7-7 combines with J gene TRBJ2-3; D remains ambiguous. Germline V gene sequence: CDR1 SSHAT, CDR2 FNYEAQ (reference sequence). This CDR3 spans 13 amino acids.

This clonotype was detected many times. The V call is TRBV4-1, the J call TRBJ2-3; 10 bases map to TRBD2. The CDR3 extends over 19 amino acids. Looked up from germline, CDR1 is MGHRA and CDR2 is YSYEKL. With V trimmed by 0 bases and J by 6 bases, 15 bases remained unmatched. The CDR3 here is CASSQEVGLAVPGGDTQYF. As DNA, the CDR3 is TGCGCCAGCAGCCAAGAAGTAGGACTAGCGGTTCCCGGGGGGGATACGCAGTATTTT.

There are many counts of this clonotype. The chain combines TRBV20-1 with TRBJ2-3; TRBD2 aligns across 10 bases. Germline CDR1 is DFQATT and CDR2 is SNEGSKA (reference sequence). V dropped 4 bases and J dropped 5; count of bases not matched to a gene: 3. This CDR3 has 13 amino acids. The DNA of the CDR3 is TGCAGTGCTATCTGGACTAGCGGAGATACGCAGTATTTT. The encoded protein is CSAIWTSGDTQYF.